The 32 T cell receptor beta chains below come from one sample, sequenced in a study of cytomegalovirus exposure and HLA in healthy donors. Sequencing was performed with immunoSEQ multiplex PCR; in TCRdb, only in-frame clones are kept and a portion is missing. The table shows some 68,000 clones, with more than 95% occurring only once. The sequenced sample consisted of PBMCs. These receptors were taken from a man younger than 35 in good health and CMV-seronegative.

V gene TRBV27 combines with J gene TRBJ1-1; D remains ambiguous. CDR3 length: 13 residues. The V end lost 0 bases, the J end lost 3 bases, and 5 bases lay between the germline ends. Germline CDR1 reads MNHEY; CDR2 reads SMNVEV (reference sequence). In nucleotides, the CDR3 is TGTGCCAGCAGTTTATCCAGATACACTGAAGCTTTCTTT. Translating it yields CASSLSRYTEAFF.

The V gene is TRBV19, the J gene TRBJ1-1; TRBD1 might be the D (6 bases). V lost 3 bases to trimming and J lost 4 bases, with 15 bases between them. CDR1 and CDR2 from the germline V gene are LNHDA and SQIVND (reference sequence). The CDR3 runs 15 residues. The CDR3 DNA is TGTGCCAGTAGTATCCTCTCAGCAGGGGCCACTGAAGCTTTCTTT. It yields the protein CASSILSAGATEAFF.

Here the CDR3 reads CASSVVGSGSQETQYF. The CDR3 DNA is TGTGCCAGCAGCGTAGTCGGTAGCGGGAGCCAAGAGACCCAGTACTTC. The gene calls are TRBV9 and TRBJ2-5; 9 bases fit TRBD2. Trimming removed 0 bases from V and 1 base from J; junction bases left unmatched: 4. The CDR3 has 16 residues. In germline, CDR1 is SGDLS, CDR2 YYNGEE.

The chain carries TRBV6-7 and TRBJ2-1, with 10 bases matching TRBD2. TRBV6-7 carries the ORF label, with uncertain function. V lost 0 bases, J lost 7 bases, and 6 bases stayed unmatched. The CDR3 spans 16 residues. CDR3 in DNA: TGTGCCAGCAGTTACTCGGCTAGCGGGAGAGGGAATGAGCAGTTCTTC. Protein product: CASSYSASGRGNEQFF.

The genes are TRBV5-1 and TRBJ1-4; D gene unclear. Germline CDR1 reads SGHRS; CDR2 reads YFSETQ. Deletions cut 0 bases from V and 5 bases from J, with 11 bases between. The CDR3 spans 15 residues. In DNA form, the CDR3 reads TGCGCCAGCAGCTTGGGTGTCGGGTTGAATGAAAAACTGTTTTTT. It specifies CASSLGVGLNEKLFF.

The rearrangement uses TRBV7-2 and TRBJ2-3; D might be TRBD2 (5 bases). In germline, CDR1 is SGHTA, CDR2 FQGNSA. V lost 7 bases to trimming and J lost 3 bases, with 11 bases between them. The CDR3 spans 13 residues. The CDR3 sequence: CASKRGRTDTQYF. The CDR3 DNA reads as TGTGCCAGCAAACGGGGTCGAACAGATACGCAGTATTTT.

The chain employs TRBV4-1 and TRBJ2-5; 7 bases are a match to TRBD1. Germline CDR1 and CDR2: MGHRA and YSYEKL. This CDR3 comprises 13 residues. Germline trimming cut 3 bases from V and 4 bases from J; bases unmatched to any gene: 2. The CDR3 sequence: CASSHGTAETQYF. The DNA for the CDR3 is TGCGCCAGCAGCCACGGGACAGCAGAGACCCAGTACTTC.

The V and J genes are TRBV28 and TRBJ1-1, with 9 bases that match TRBD1. This CDR3 contains 16 residues. The ends lost 5 bases at V and 0 bases at J; junction bases unmatched: 7. Germline loops: CDR1 MDHEN, CDR2 SYDVKM. In DNA, the CDR3 is TGTGCCAGCAGTACCGGGACAGGGAGGGTGAACACTGAAGCTTTCTTT. This sequence encodes CASSTGTGRVNTEAFF.

The rearrangement joins TRBV15 to TRBJ2-3; 9 bases map to TRBD1. Germline CDR1 and CDR2: LNHNV and YYDKDF (reference sequence). The trim removed 3 bases at V and 2 bases at J, leaving 3 bases unmatched. The CDR3 loop spans 15 amino acids. The CDR3 protein is CATSRGQGDTDTQYF. CDR3 sequence (DNA): TGTGCCACCAGCAGGGGACAGGGAGACACAGATACGCAGTATTTT.

This clone appeared once. The V and J genes are TRBV6-1 and TRBJ1-1, with D perhaps matching TRBD1 (6 bases). Germline V gives CDR1 MNHNS, CDR2 SASEGT. Trimming left V 7 bases short and J 1 base short, with 16 bases between. CDR3 size: 15 residues. The CDR3 sequence: CASTYRVRGNTEAFF. CDR3 coding DNA: TGTGCCAGCACCTACAGGGTTAGAGGGAACACTGAAGCTTTCTTT.

This chain joins TRBV19 and TRBJ1-1; 7 nucleotides line up with TRBD1. The germline V gene has CDR1 LNHDA and CDR2 SQIVND (reference sequence). This CDR3 spans 14 amino acids. J was trimmed by 5 bases and V by 10 bases; bases with no gene match: 13. The CDR3 here is CATNNRGSGTEAFF. CDR3 nucleotide sequence: TGTGCCACCAACAACAGGGGTTCAGGGACTGAAGCTTTCTTT.

The chain employs TRBV19 and TRBJ1-6, with 8 bases that match TRBD1. The CDR3 consists of 13 residues. V gave up 6 bases and J gave up 7 bases; unmatched junction bases: 2. The germline V gene has CDR1 LNHDA and CDR2 SQIVND (reference sequence). The chain's CDR3 is CASSQGANSPLHF. CDR3 DNA: TGTGCCAGTAGCCAGGGGGCGAATTCACCCCTCCACTTT. The entire variable domain, with the rest obtained from reference TRBV19 and TRBJ1-6, is as follows: DGGITQSPKYLFRKEGQNVTLSCEQNLNHDAMYWYRQDPGQGLRLIYYSQIVNDFQKGDIAEGYSVSREKKESFPLTVTSAQKNPTAFYLCASSQGANSPLHFGNGTRLTVT.

This clone was picked up one time. This chain joins TRBV4-1 and TRBJ2-5; TRBD1 agrees at 12 bases. This CDR3 has 16 amino acids. The V gene's germline CDR1 is MGHRA and CDR2 YSYEKL. The V and J ends lost 3 bases and 0 bases, in that order; junction bases with no gene match: 2. DNA for the CDR3: TGCGCCAGCAGCCAGGGGACAGGGGGCCACCAAGAGACCCAGTACTTC. Protein: CASSQGTGGHQETQYF.

The chain carries TRBV28 and TRBJ1-2; 7 bases are shared with TRBD1. This CDR3 is built from 13 residues. CDR1 and CDR2 (germline): MDHEN, SYDVKM. V trimming: 6 bases; J trimming: 4 bases; junction bases outside the gene matches: 5. The CDR3 is CASSLGQTYGYTF. DNA for the CDR3: TGTGCCAGCAGCCTGGGACAGACCTATGGCTACACCTTC.

This chain joins TRBV19 and TRBJ1-5, with 9 bases matching TRBD1. The germline gives CDR1 LNHDA, CDR2 SQIVND (reference sequence). J was trimmed by 0 bases and V by 4 bases; bases with no gene match: 1. The CDR3 runs 15 residues. The CDR3 bases are TGTGCCAGTAGTACGACAGGGGGTAGCAATCAGCCCCAGCATTTT. It is translated as CASSTTGGSNQPQHF.

This chain uses TRBV10-3 with TRBJ2-1; possible D gene TRBD2, 6 bases. CDR1 and CDR2 (germline): ENHRY, SYGVKD. The CDR3 covers 12 residues. V dropped 10 bases and J dropped 7 bases, with 14 bases sitting between them. The CDR3 coding sequence is TGTGCCAGCCGAGGCGGGGCTAATGAGCAGTTCTTC. It is translated as CASRGGANEQFF.

This rearrangement joins TRBV30 to TRBJ2-3; D unclear. From germline, CDR1 is GTSNPN and CDR2 SVGIG (reference sequence). The V end lost 0 bases, the J end lost 9 bases, and 13 bases lay between the germline ends. The CDR3 contains 13 residues. In DNA, the CDR3 is TGTGCCTGGAGTGTACAGATATCACAAACGCAGTATTTT. It translates to CAWSVQISQTQYF.

This chain links TRBV6-6 with TRBJ1-2; possibly TRBD1 for D (5 bases). The CDR3 is made up of 14 amino acids. Trimming took off 7 bases at V and 2 bases at J, with 14 bases between the two ends. In germline, CDR1 is MNHNY, CDR2 SVGAGI (reference sequence). The CDR3 region is CASTPGGSNYGYTF. The DNA of the CDR3 is TGTGCCAGCACTCCGGGGGGTTCAAACTATGGCTACACCTTC.

In this sample, this clone turned up once. This chain connects TRBV5-6 to TRBJ1-2; D uncertain. The CDR3 runs 15 residues. Germline CDR1 is SGHDT and CDR2 is YYEEEE. Trimming left V 2 bases short and J 0 bases short, with 11 bases between. CDR3 protein: CASSFVERTNYGYTF. The CDR3 DNA is TGTGCCAGCAGCTTCGTGGAGCGTACTAACTATGGCTACACCTTC.

This clone has a single count. The rearrangement joins TRBV7-6 to TRBJ2-2; 7 bases fit TRBD1. CDR1 is SGHVS, CDR2 FNYEAQ, per germline. This CDR3 is built from 13 residues. The V segment lost 5 bases and the J segment 6 bases; nucleotides outside the gene matches: 3. The CDR3 loop reads CASSVTGPGELFF. For the CDR3, the DNA is TGTGCCAGCAGCGTGACAGGGCCCGGGGAGCTGTTTTTT.

The genes are TRBV28 and TRBJ2-7; 8 nucleotides line up with TRBD1. This CDR3 has 16 amino acids. The germline V gene has CDR1 MDHEN and CDR2 SYDVKM. Losses at the gene ends were 6 bases for V and 2 bases for J; bases not matched to a gene: 12. CDR3 coding DNA: TGTGCCAGCAGCTCCCCCCCGGGGACAGGACCCTACGAGCAGTACTTC. As protein: CASSSPPGTGPYEQYF.

The chain combines TRBV27 with TRBJ1-5; no clear D gene. Per germline, CDR1 MNHEY and CDR2 SMNVEV (reference sequence). Trimming shortened V by 5 bases and J by 4 bases, and 18 bases separated the two germline ends. The CDR3 runs to 16 residues. The CDR3 loop reads CASSPRRGMDNQPQHF. In nucleotides, the CDR3 is TGTGCCAGCAGTCCTCGACGGGGAATGGATAATCAGCCCCAGCATTTT.

The V call is TRBV27, the J call TRBJ1-1, with D possibly being TRBD1 (6 bases). V was shortened by 5 bases and J by 3 bases, with 10 bases between the two germline ends. Germline-derived CDR1 and CDR2 are MNHEY and SMNVEV (reference sequence). The CDR3 consists of 13 residues. CDR3 region: CASSLGADTEAFF. The DNA for the CDR3 is TGTGCCAGCAGTCTGGGGGCTGACACTGAAGCTTTCTTT.

A few counts support this clone. The chain has TRBV2 and TRBJ2-6, with TRBD1 matching 8 bases. The CDR3 totals 17 residues. Germline V gene lookup returns CDR1 SNHLY and CDR2 FYNNEI. Trimming cost V 6 bases and J 1 base; bases outside gene matches: 8. For the CDR3, the DNA is TGTGCCAGCAGGTCTACAGGGGGGTGGTCTGGGGCCAACGTCCTGACTTTC. Translating it yields CASRSTGGWSGANVLTF.

This chain joins TRBV27 and TRBJ2-6; D perhaps matches TRBD1 (6 bases). Germline CDR1 is MNHEY and CDR2 is SMNVEV (reference sequence). The V end lost 6 bases, the J end lost 0 bases, and 12 bases lay between the germline ends. CDR3 size: 16 residues. The DNA of the CDR3 is TGTGCCAGCAGAACGGACAGAAGCTCTGGGGCCAACGTCCTGACTTTC. Translating it yields CASRTDRSSGANVLTF.

This chain links TRBV28 with TRBJ2-7; perhaps TRBD1 as D (5 bases). Germline V gene data show CDR1 as MDHEN and CDR2 as SYDVKM. The V end lost 3 bases, the J end lost 5 bases, and 11 bases lay between the germline ends. CDR3 length: 13 amino acids. The CDR3 nucleotides are TGTGCCAGCAGTTTCCAGGGTAGAAACGAGCAGTACTTC. This gives the protein CASSFQGRNEQYF. Drawing the rest from reference TRBV28 and TRBJ2-7, the complete variable domain is DVKVTQSSRYLVKRTGEKVFLECVQDMDHENMFWYRQDPGLGLRLIYFSYDVKMKEKGDIPEGYSVSREKKERFSLILESASTNQTSMYLCASSFQGRNEQYFGPGTRLTVT.

J is TRBJ1-2 and V is TRBV6-1, with TRBD1 identical over 9 bases. The CDR3 sequence is 11 residues long. Germline CDR1 and CDR2: MNHNS and SASEGT. V trimming: 6 bases; J trimming: 7 bases; junction bases outside the gene matches: 0. CDR3 loop: CASRGQGGYTF. The DNA for the CDR3 is TGTGCCAGCAGGGGACAGGGTGGCTACACCTTC.

The chain couples TRBV4-1 to TRBJ1-4, with 11 bases aligning to TRBD1. Germline CDR1 is MGHRA and CDR2 is YSYEKL. The CDR3 extends over 16 amino acids. The junction had 11 bases not matched to a gene; V was cut back by 2 bases and J by 12 bases. The CDR3 bases are TGCGCCAGCAGCCAACCGCCGGGACAGGGGGAATTGGAACTGTTTTTT. Encoded protein: CASSQPPGQGELELFF.

This chain uses TRBV30 with TRBJ1-1; D may be TRBD1 (5 bases). Trimming left V 3 bases short and J 0 bases short, with 8 bases between. The germline gives CDR1 GTSNPN, CDR2 SVGIG (reference sequence). The CDR3 is 13 residues long. The CDR3 loop reads CAWRPGLNTEAFF. CDR3 nucleotides: TGTGCCTGGAGACCAGGGTTGAACACTGAAGCTTTCTTT.

The chain couples TRBV4-2 to TRBJ1-1; 11 bases match TRBD1. The CDR3 runs to 15 residues. CDR1 LGHNA and CDR2 YNFKEQ come from the germline V gene. The J segment lost 5 bases and the V segment lost 3 bases, leaving 5 bases of the junction unmatched. In nucleotides, the CDR3 is TGTGCCAGCAGCCAGGAGGGACAGGGGGGAACTGAAGCTTTCTTT. Translated: CASSQEGQGGTEAFF.

This chain connects TRBV6-6 to TRBJ1-2; D unresolved. The CDR3 consists of 13 residues. The germline V gene encodes CDR1 MNHNY and CDR2 SVGAGI (reference sequence). Trimming took off 2 bases at V and 8 bases at J, with 12 bases between the two ends. DNA for the CDR3: TGTGCCAGCAGTTACAGTGCCAGTCACGGCTACACCTTC. Encoded protein: CASSYSASHGYTF.

The chain joins TRBV14 to TRBJ2-1; TRBD1 aligns across 8 bases. This CDR3 has 15 residues. CDR1 is SGHDN and CDR2 is FVKESK in the germline V gene. Trimming took 5 bases from V and 1 from J; bases not matched to a gene: 4. This chain's CDR3 is CASSFGQGSYNEQFF. The CDR3 nucleotides read TGTGCCAGCAGCTTTGGACAGGGTTCCTACAATGAGCAGTTCTTC.